This T cell receptor beta chain was captured in a study of OX40 agonist ivuxolimab in advanced cancers. Only in-frame clones appear in the TCRdb table, and some are missing; sequencing was by immunoSEQ multiplex PCR. Of roughly 45,000 clones detected, 85% appear once; the ten largest clones hold roughly 20%. Losses at the gene ends were 7 bases for V and 3 bases for J; bases not matched to a gene: 14. This CDR3 spans 17 amino acids. Germline lookup yields CDR1 SGHTA and CDR2 FQGNSA. This chain links TRBV7-2 with TRBJ1-2, with 10 positions matching TRBD1. This TCR came from an adult with an advanced solid tumor such as melanoma, head and neck, liver or kidney cancer. This material consisted of CD4+ or CD8+ T cells sorted from blood, taken in a trial of the OX40 agonist ivuxolimab. This CDR3 is CASNLPGQGELDYGYTF. For the CDR3, the DNA is TGTGCCAGCAACCTACCCGGACAGGGGGAATTAGACTATGGCTACACCTTC.